This T cell receptor beta chain appears in the sequencing data of a study of radiation and T cells in renal cell carcinoma. Study overall: Nephrectomy followed 15 Gy stereotactic body radiation by 4 weeks.

Produced via immunoSEQ multiplex PCR; TCRdb's table is partial and in-frame only. The table lists about 120,000 clones, about 81% of them singletons. Germline V gene lookup returns CDR1 MDHEN and CDR2 SYDVKM. This CDR3 region has 15 residues. Time point of the sample: blood 2 weeks post-SBRT. The treatment: 15 Gy SBRT to primary tumor, nephrectomy 4 weeks later. After SBRT, blood was collected at 2 and 4 weeks, plus baseline. The patient's renal cell carcinoma had clear cell pathology. With respect to this clone: As yet, its antigen is unknown.

Study-level findings and limits: Pretreatment tumor biopsies were lacking, so baseline clonotypes are unknown.

This TCR came from a woman aged 55-75 years with renal cell carcinoma. The source was blood, collected from a patient whose treatment included radiotherapy and nephrectomy. The chain employs TRBV28 and TRBJ2-5; tentative D call: TRBD2 (5 bases). Matching the DNA end better, TRBJ2-7 makes the J call doubtful. As DNA, the CDR3 is TGTGCCAGCAGTTTACGGGCCACGGGAACCTACGAGCAGTACTTC. Protein product: CASSLRATGTYEQYF.